Listed here is a single T cell receptor (beta chain). This clone's antigen is unknown. The sample holds no much larger clone one base away, and base qualities are not on file. The sample comes from a study of untreated major depressive disorder listed by TCRdb under 2018. As for the study more broadly: In this cross-sectional case-control comparison, antidepressant-free major depressive disorder patients and individually matched non-depressed controls were compared on T cell phenotype and TCR repertoire. Sequencing followed up flow-cytometry Vbeta 5.1, Vbeta 11 and Vbeta 22 usage differences observed in the whole cohort.

Study-level results and caveats: Strict matching and exclusion criteria produced a comparatively small study sample, limiting generalizability of findings. In every sequenced subject, all of the top five TRBV05-01 clones were private clones. In the sequencing data, TRBV25-01 and TRBV02-01 usage was found to follow the flow-cytometry pattern, although statistical significance was not reached. For the sequencing comparisons, planned one-tailed tests were run on just three Vbeta families that had been chosen in advance. Sequencing confirmed higher TRBV05-01 (Vbeta 5.1) usage among CD4+ T cells of depressed patients than controls, with p = 0.040 in a one-tailed test.

Each depressed patient was matched pairwise with a non-depressed control on sex, age, current smoking status and body mass index. European descent was reported for all participants. Patients had a DSM-IV diagnosis of major depressive disorder with a Hamilton Rating Scale for Depression score of at least 18. No psychiatric medication, including antidepressants, had been taken by patients for at least 8 weeks before enrollment. Depression severity ranging from moderate to severe was represented among patients. Participants were excluded if they had major medical conditions, Axis I/II comorbidities, regular medication or illicit drug use, or weekly alcohol intake above 100 g. Approximately 30 ml of peripheral blood was collected into EDTA tubes from each participant. Thawed PBMCs underwent magnetic negative selection with the BD IMag Human CD4 T Lymphocyte Enrichment Set to purify CD4+ T cells. Flow cytometry confirmed that the CD4+ enrichment method typically gave around 95% purity. A subgroup of a few case-control pairs, chosen blind to chemokine receptor expression and flow-cytometric repertoire skewing results, underwent TCRbeta sequencing. All blood samples were drawn in the morning at 8:00 a.m., and PBMCs were separated by Ficoll-Hypaque gradient centrifugation. PBMCs were cryopreserved by gradual cooling to -80 degrees C and were kept in liquid nitrogen until assay.

Per the germline V gene, SGHRS is the CDR1 and YFSETQ is the CDR2. Trimming takes 0 bases from V and 2 bases from J, and the germline ends sit 10 bases apart. The CDR3 sequence holds 15 residues, the cysteine and phenylalanine included. CDR3 DNA is the only sequence kept; it has 45 bases, read in frame from the first base. The Qiagen DNeasy Blood and Tissue Kit was used to extract total genomic DNA from the purified CD4+ T cells. Using immunoSEQ immunosequencing protocols, the TCRbeta CDR3 region, as defined by IMGT, was amplified and sequenced. Under the source paper's analysis protocol: Preprocessing of raw sequence data for PCR and sequencing error correction was performed by the immunoSEQ service. Data were loaded into the immunoSEQ Analyzer and further analyzed with VDJtools v1.0.7. The paired Wilcoxon signed-rank test was used to test differences between patients and controls. TCRdb carries this immuneACCESS record with in-frame sequences only. Its versions omit some clonotypes, under half of them owing to an unresolved V gene in the studies checked, with the rest unexplained. V and J calls and clone size come straight from that table; D and trimming were deduced from the DNA. The sample table lists roughly 14,000 clones, about 89% of them with a count of one. The ten largest clonotypes hold around 1.6% of the sample.

The material sequenced was CD4+ T cells from PBMCs. The receptor chain draws on TRBV5-1 and TRBJ2-3; the D gene cannot be resolved reliably. The TCR was taken from a woman aged 30 to 39 with major depressive disorder. The DNA reads TGCGCCAGCAGCTTGGGGCTAGTAGACACAGATACGCAGTATTTT. Its translation is CASSLGLVDTDTQYF.